The present T cell receptor (beta chain) was sequenced within a study of cytomegalovirus exposure and HLA in healthy donors. Looked up from germline, CDR1 is SNHLY and CDR2 is FYNNEI. Germline trimming cut 9 bases from V and 3 bases from J; bases unmatched to any gene: 11. This CDR3 has 15 amino acids. The PCR was carried out with 60 Vbeta primers and 13 Jbeta primers. Only in-frame clones appear in the TCRdb table, and some are missing; sequencing was by immunoSEQ multiplex PCR. Seen here are about 140,000 clones, around 79% observed once, and the top ten hold 2.5% to 3.5%. This chain uses TRBV2 with TRBJ2-1, with 7 bases identical to TRBD2. The sample consisted of PBMCs. The TCR sequence derives from a male donor in good health and CMV-seronegative. In nucleotides, the CDR3 is TGTGCCAGAGGCCGGTGGCGGGAGTTCTACAATGAGCAGTTCTTC. Translated: CARGRWREFYNEQFF.